This T cell receptor beta chain came from a study of CD8 T cells in ankylosing spondylitis. General study points: Disease-linked clones reportedly showed significant enrichment in matched ankylosing spondylitis synovial fluid. Researchers report that disease-linked clones proved CD8+ and relatively rare in peripheral blood. Previously reported in reactive arthritis synovial fluid and blood were some of the motif variants. Made up of about eight highly homologous variants, a TCR beta motif appeared characteristic of ankylosing spondylitis blood.

TCRdb re-analysed the 5' RACE reads in MiXCR, keeping a single row per CDR3 protein. Here the sample spans some 350,000 distinct CDR3 sequences, roughly 14% being singletons. Trimming stripped 6 bases from V and 1 base from J, with 9 bases between. The germline V gene encodes CDR1 ENHRY and CDR2 SYGVKD. There are 13 residues in the CDR3. The table lists this clonotype with a few counts. What it binds is unknown. The sequence was collected from a male donor with ankylosing spondylitis or in good health (not recorded which). Sequenced input: blood, either unsorted or a sorted T cell fraction (not recorded which). The chain combines TRBV10-3 with TRBJ1-1, with D uncertain. CDR3 bases: TGTGCCATCAGGCCTGACACGAACACTGAAGCTTTCTTT. Amino acids: CAIRPDTNTEAFF.